This TCR beta chain was identified in a study of cytomegalovirus exposure and HLA in healthy donors (TCRdb year 2017). With regard to the full study: An earlier analysis of fewer than 750 of the donors reported around 280 Gb of sequence data and 100 million to 120 million unique TCR beta sequences obtained from approximately 180 million T cells. Donor age, sex, ethnicity and CMV serostatus were collected together with the repertoire data. In addition to the first cohort of 500 to 850 subjects, a separate validation cohort of 130 or so different subjects was used. Genome-wide SNP genotypes for about 60% of the roughly 670 donors were used in a later genetic analysis, which treated that subset as a discovery cohort. Of the roughly 400 genotyped donors, roughly 76% were placed in the genetic ancestry cluster associated with self-reported Caucasian donors. The later analysis used no new phenotypic data to find candidate immune exposures, relying instead on TCR beta sequences and their occurrence across donors. Every discovery cohort repertoire had been produced on one sequencing platform. Across some 400 genotyped donors of the cohort, an average of about 240,000 unique TCR beta nucleotide sequences per donor were sequenced, and roughly 17% of those sequences were non-productive. The study was designed to test whether signatures of past pathogen exposure could be identified by cataloging public T cell receptors. In an earlier analysis of roughly 600 of the donors, high-throughput TCR beta sequencing was used to judge whether each TCR beta V gene segment behaved as functional or pseudogenic. An early release covering approximately 600 HLA-typed donors comprised roughly 300 gigabases of sequencing data and around 86 million unique TCR sequences. To predict cytomegalovirus infection status, the study combined high-throughput TCR immunosequencing, statistical association of individual TCRs with disease status, and machine learning. Four or five DR-DQ haplotypes were handled as single units for association and clustering because linkage in the cohort was strong. Typing coverage differed by locus: A, B, C, DRB1 and DQB1 were typed in about 629-630 donors, DQA1 in about 550, DPA1 in 600 to 610, and DPB1 in just under 480. Class I and class II HLA loci were covered by the typing at four-digit resolution. The study profiled the T cell repertoires of hundreds of subjects by immunosequencing and related them to cytomegalovirus serostatus. In a later analysis, previously published TCR beta repertoires from 666 donors were re-analyzed and high-resolution HLA genotyping was added so that TCR occurrence patterns could be studied. The full study reports these points: Because the 87-base-pair reads could not distinguish some IMGT-functional V segments, including TRBV6-2 and TRBV6-3, those segments were excluded. According to a later genetic analysis, donors in an Asian-associated ancestry cluster had fewer N-insertions in productive TCRs than the approximately 630-donor mean. The study listed approximately 160 TCR beta chains as associated with cytomegalovirus. Specific HLA alleles were associated with some 15,000 TCR beta sequences at a false discovery rate of 0.05 in a later analysis. Because HLA typing was missing for some donors at each locus, association tests included only the typed subset. In an earlier analysis of 587 of the donors, most TCR beta V segments were observed in productive rearrangements about 87% or about 30% of the time, broadly matching IMGT annotations. About 17 rarely observed V segments, including chromosome 9 orphons, were excluded from the earlier analysis of approximately 600 of the donors because counts were too low. A further reported finding was that TCR beta sequences accurately predicted the HLA-A and HLA-B alleles for most subjects in the first cohort. Presence/absence analyses assumed roughly uniform sequencing depth across donors, an assumption that may not hold. Several of the top co-occurrence clusters appeared to be linked to parvovirus B19, influenza, CMV and Epstein-Barr virus, according to a later analysis. When HLA alleles, especially DR and DQ, strongly co-occurred, TCR associations were difficult to assign to individual alleles. Immune exposure information for the cohort was limited to CMV serostatus. According to a later analysis, TCR association rates differed among HLA loci, with DRB1 alleles showing the most associated TCRs and HLA-C alleles showing the fewest. The cohort was sequenced for TCR beta chains only, and without alpha or paired-chain data the features that could be detected were limited. Compared with equally common non-associated chains, HLA-associated TCR beta chains in a later analysis were more clonally expanded and had lower generation probabilities. The classifier was reported to diagnose cytomegalovirus status with high specificity and sensitivity in both the original cohort and the validation cohort. Correlated functional status among segregating V segments might be attributable to linkage disequilibrium, but an unknown experimental factor could not be ruled out. The sequencing pipeline was judged likely to have produced a cluster of highly shared sequence variants as a technical artifact. Across donors, most TCR sequences were observed very rarely, whereas some public TCRs were present in many individuals. A later genetic analysis associated a missense DCLRE1C variant with V-gene and J-gene trimming of TCR beta chains, and an independent cohort replicated the association. The authors suggested that the approach could potentially be generalized to other disease states and immunological phenotypes. A few of the identified cytomegalovirus-associated TCR beta chains were confirmed in vitro to be specific for cytomegalovirus antigens. Most CMV-associated TCR beta chains appeared to be HLA-restricted in a later analysis, and the HLA associations seemed to be driven largely by CMV exposure.

Libraries came from the immunoSEQ multiplex PCR assay. A mixture of 60 forward primers for TCR Vbeta segments and 13 reverse primers for TCR Jbeta segments was used in the multiplex PCR. The CDR3 region of rearranged TCR beta genes was amplified from genomic DNA by a multiplex PCR assay. On the Illumina HiSeq System, the amplified TCR beta libraries were sequenced as 87-base-pair reads. The original methods were these. A later analysis counted around 72 million unique TCR beta chains across the roughly 700 repertoires, and roughly 11 million of these chains were shared by at least two donors. A nearest-neighbor algorithm error-corrected the raw reads and collapsed the reads into unique sequences, merging closely related sequences to remove PCR and sequencing errors. To assign V, D and J gene segments, CDR3 sequences were aligned to IMGT reference sequences. For a sequence to be retained, a match of at least six nucleotides was required to both a V gene segment and a J gene segment. A rearrangement counted as productive if the CDR3 had no stop codons and remained in frame with V and J, and every other rearrangement counted as non-productive. CDR3 was defined by IMGT convention, running from the second conserved V-encoded cysteine to the conserved J-encoded phenylalanine. The earlier analysis of about 610 of the donors excluded any sequence lacking an unambiguous match to a single V gene segment. In an earlier analysis of 450 to 700 of the donors, V segments were called functional above 56.7% productive rearrangements and were called segregating when the between-donor standard deviation exceeded 5%. A statistical classification framework was built to diagnose cytomegalovirus status from the catalog of TCR beta chain sequences. A later analysis assigned V and J genes by comparing TCR nucleotide sequences with IMGT/GENE-DB human TR gene sequences. The TCRdist pipeline was used in a later analysis to assign CDR3 sequences and most-parsimonious VDJ recombination scenarios. A later analysis defined each TCR beta chain by its CDR3 amino acid sequence plus V-gene family, and excluded reads lacking a unique V-gene family. As a way to deal with suspected cross-contamination and a sequencing artifact, a later analysis dropped under 600 nucleotide sequences that were highly shared and had low generation probability. A later analysis calculated a clonal expansion index for each public chain from normalized within-repertoire ranks of inferred template counts. A later analysis computed generation probabilities with a VDJ recombination model fitted to out-of-frame rearrangements, and checked the results against IGoR. Hypergeometric tests were used in a later analysis to score TCR-TCR, TCR-HLA and TCR-CMV co-occurrence, with a repertoire-size bias correction applied to the TCR pairs. False discovery rates were estimated in a later analysis by permuting HLA or CMV assignments 20 times. A later analysis grouped co-occurring TCRs with DBSCAN, adding TCRdist sequence similarity when clustering within HLA-allele-positive subsets. Repertoires with fewer than 30,000 or more than 120,000 public chains were left out of co-occurrence clustering, as were five repertoires with anomalous nucleotide sharing. The source is immuneACCESS, and TCRdb retained only in-frame sequences with V and J called. Part of the clones is not carried over; for the studies checked, unresolved V genes explain less than half of this, and the remainder is unexplained. V, J and clone size are taken as reported in that table, and D and trimming were inferred from the DNA itself. A total of 150,000 or so clones appear in this sample, roughly three quarters of them only once. The top ten clonotypes cover over 13% of the sample.

Remarks on this clone: The antigen it binds to is not known. Base qualities are not provided; no much larger clone lies one nucleotide away.

According to the germline V gene, CDR1 reads SGHTA and CDR2 reads FQGNSA. From the cysteine through the phenylalanine, the CDR3 covers 14 amino acids. CDR3 DNA only is kept here, 42 bases in frame from base 1. V gives up 5 bases and J gives up 4 bases, and the segment between their germline ends measures 12 bases. In total, fewer than 750 healthy bone marrow donors made up the cohort. All cohort members were sampled while nominally healthy, although unrecorded immune exposures were likely present. The donor was CMV seronegative and was included in the group of a few hundred seronegative cohort members. A peripheral blood sample was provided by each donor, and peripheral blood mononuclear cells were used for TCR beta sequencing. The Qiagen DNeasy Blood Extraction Kit was used to extract genomic DNA from the blood cell samples.

The sample consisted of PBMCs. This TCR came from a woman aged 40 to 50 in good health and CMV-seronegative. The rearrangement joined TRBV7-2 to TRBJ1-5; the D gene cannot be named for sure. Here is the DNA: TGTGCCAGCAGCCCCGTGTCGGGGAATCAGCCCCAGCATTTT. It translates to CASSPVSGNQPQHF.